This passage covers 21 T cell receptor beta chains from one sample sequenced in a study of blood T cell repertoires in COVID-19 (dated by TCRdb to 2018 to 2020). The library was obtained by the immunoSEQ multiplex PCR assay. TCRdb carries this immuneACCESS record with in-frame sequences only. Its versions omit some clonotypes, under half of them owing to an unresolved V gene in the studies checked, with the rest unexplained. The sample table lists about 190,000 clones, about 93% of them with a count of one. The ten largest clones take up approximately 0.5% of the sample. The sequencing sample was made of peripheral blood. The receptors here all came from a man between 45 and 60 years old with acute or convalescent COVID-19.

The genes are TRBV27 and TRBJ2-7; TRBD2 agrees at 7 bases. J lost 9 bases, V lost 4 bases, and 9 bases had no gene match. The CDR3 is 13 residues long. In germline, CDR1 is MNHEY, CDR2 SMNVEV (reference sequence). This chain's CDR3 is CASSSNPSGVQYF. CDR3 bases: TGTGCCAGCAGTTCTAACCCTAGCGGAGTGCAGTACTTC.

The V call is TRBV3-1 (or the pseudogene TRBV3-2), the J call TRBJ2-2; TRBD2 is a possible D gene (5 bases). CDR1 is LGHDT, CDR2 YNNKEL, per germline (reference sequence). V was pared by 5 bases and J by 6 bases, with 13 bases between. CDR3 size: 14 residues. The CDR3 loop is CASSSRTGPGELFF. CDR3 nucleotides: TGTGCCAGCAGCTCGAGGACTGGGCCCGGGGAGCTGTTTTTT.

The genes are TRBV9 and TRBJ2-1; possibly TRBD2 for D (5 bases). Germline CDR1 is SGDLS and CDR2 is YYNGEE. V was pared by 4 bases and J by 7 bases, with 15 bases between. There are 14 residues in the CDR3. This CDR3 reads CASSPRTLGNEQFF. For the CDR3, the DNA is TGTGCCAGCAGCCCCCGGACTTTGGGGAATGAGCAGTTCTTC.

This rearrangement joins TRBV25-1 to TRBJ1-2; no clear D. With 6 bases removed from V and 1 base from J, the gap between germline ends came to 3 bases. This CDR3 has 11 amino acids. CDR1 and CDR2 from the germline V gene are MGHDK and SYGVNS. CDR3 region: CASSHNYGYTF. The CDR3 region has the DNA TGTGCCAGCAGCCATAACTATGGCTACACCTTC.

The chain links TRBV29-1 to TRBJ1-1; the D gene is possibly TRBD1 (6 bases). Germline-derived CDR1 and CDR2 are SQVTM and ANQGSEA. The ends were cut back, 7 bases at V and 3 bases at J, with 18 bases in the middle. This CDR3 comprises 14 residues. This CDR3 is CSAEGQDKYTEAFF. Here the CDR3 DNA reads TGCAGCGCCGAGGGACAAGACAAGTACACTGAAGCTTTCTTT.

The rearrangement joins TRBV24-1 to TRBJ1-4; 7 positions agree with TRBD1. The CDR3 totals 18 residues. Trimming cost V 0 bases and J 0 bases; bases outside gene matches: 6. CDR1 and CDR2 from the germline V gene are KGHDR and SFDVKD. The CDR3 spells CATSDLHRDRATNEKLFF. In DNA form, the CDR3 reads TGTGCCACCAGTGATTTGCACAGGGACAGAGCAACTAATGAAAAACTGTTTTTT.

The chain couples TRBV6-5 to TRBJ2-5; tentative D call: TRBD1 (5 bases). The CDR3 has 12 amino acids. Per germline, CDR1 MNHEY and CDR2 SVGAGI. V dropped 4 bases and J dropped 8 bases, with 11 bases sitting between them. Written as DNA, the CDR3 is TGTGCCAGCAGTTCGGACACTTCCACCCAGTACTTC. It is translated as CASSSDTSTQYF.

The chain joins TRBV9 to TRBJ1-4, with D possibly matching TRBD1 (5 bases). CDR3 length equals 14 residues. Germline V lookup: CDR1 SGDLS, CDR2 YYNGEE. V lost 4 bases and J lost 4, with 11 bases in between. CDR3 in DNA: TGTGCCAGCAGCCCGACAGACCTTAATGAAAAACTGTTTTTT. As protein: CASSPTDLNEKLFF.

Details on this clone: A junction boundary mismatches the germline segment, possibly from a read error. This CDR3 is CGPGRANTGELFF. CDR3 coding DNA: TGCGGACCCGGGAGGGCGAACACCGGGGAGCTGTTTTTT. The gene calls are TRBV19 and TRBJ2-2, with TRBD2 matching 8 bases. CDR3 length: 13 residues. Germline V gene data show CDR1 as LNHDA and CDR2 as SQIVND (reference sequence).

The chain joins TRBV5-1 to TRBJ2-5; a possible D gene is TRBD1 (5 bases). Between the trimmed V and J ends, which lost 0 bases and 2 bases, there was a span of 11 bases. The CDR3 extends over 15 amino acids. Germline assignment: CDR1 SGHRS and CDR2 YFSETQ. CDR3 in DNA: TGCGCCAGCAGCTTGGGTGACAGAGATCAAGAGACCCAGTACTTC. Its translation is CASSLGDRDQETQYF. The full variable domain, rest sourced from reference TRBV5-1 and TRBJ2-5, is KAGVTQTPRYLIKTRGQQVTLSCSPISGHRSVSWYQQTPGQGLQFLFEYFSETQRNKGNFPGRFSGRQFSNSRSEMNVSTLELGDSALYLCASSLGDRDQETQYFGPGTRLLVL.

The gene calls are TRBV20-1 and TRBJ1-5; D is undetermined. V lost 3 bases and J lost 3, with 3 bases in between. CDR1 DFQATT and CDR2 SNEGSKA come from the germline V gene (reference sequence). The CDR3 extends over 11 amino acids. The DNA of the CDR3 is TGCAGTGCTAGGGCCAATCAGCCCCAGCATTTT. Its protein is CSARANQPQHF.

This chain joins TRBV5-1 and TRBJ2-7, with 7 bases identical to TRBD2. The CDR3 contains 14 residues. Unmatched junction bases numbered 7, after V lost 1 base and J lost 6 bases. Germline CDR1 reads SGHRS; CDR2 reads YFSETQ. In DNA form, the CDR3 reads TGCGCCAGCAGCTTGAGGCGGGAGATGGTCGAGCAGTACTTC. Protein product: CASSLRREMVEQYF.

A single count supports this clone. V is TRBV2 and J is TRBJ1-5; D call uncertain. V was trimmed by 8 bases and J by 0 bases, leaving 14 bases between them. The CDR3 is 15 residues long. Germline V gene data show CDR1 as SNHLY and CDR2 as FYNNEI. The CDR3 nucleotides are TGTGCCAGCGTGGCGGGTGGGCTTAGCAATCAGCCCCAGCATTTT. Translated, it gives CASVAGGLSNQPQHF.

This chain connects TRBV15 to TRBJ2-7; D call uncertain. This CDR3 has 12 residues. Germline V gene sequence: CDR1 LNHNV, CDR2 YYDKDF (reference sequence). The V gene lost 0 bases and the J gene lost 4 bases, with 4 bases spanning the gap. CDR3 sequence: CATSRDNYEQYV. The CDR3 bases are TGTGCCACCAGCAGAGACAATTACGAGCAGTACGTC.

J is TRBJ1-1 and V is TRBV19; the D gene is possibly TRBD1 (6 bases). V was shortened by 6 bases and J by 6 bases, with 14 bases between the two germline ends. The CDR3 length is 13 residues. Germline V gives CDR1 LNHDA, CDR2 SQIVND (reference sequence). The CDR3 sequence is CASRRQGTPEAFF. DNA of the CDR3: TGTGCCAGTAGGCGGCAGGGGACCCCTGAAGCTTTCTTT.

The rearrangement joins TRBV7-8 to TRBJ1-4; the D gene is possibly TRBD1 (5 bases). V lost 3 bases and J 3 bases, leaving 20 bases between the germline ends. The germline gives CDR1 SGHVS, CDR2 FQNEAQ. The CDR3 extends over 18 amino acids. CDR3 coding DNA: TGTGCCAGCAGCTTTGGAACAGGTCCTACCGCGGCTAATGAAAAACTGTTTTTT. It translates to CASSFGTGPTAANEKLFF. Filled out from reference TRBV7-8 and TRBJ1-4, the complete variable domain reads GAGVSQSPRYKVAKRGQDVALRCDPISGHVSLFWYQQALGQGPEFLTYFQNEAQLDKSGLPSDRFFAERPEGSVSTLKIQRTQQEDSAVYLCASSFGTGPTAANEKLFFGSGTQLSVL.

This CDR3 reads CASSTSGSDTDTQYF. The CDR3 nucleotides read TGTGCCAGCAGCACGTCGGGGTCGGACACAGATACGCAGTATTTT. This chain connects TRBV7-9 to TRBJ2-3; maybe TRBD2 (5 bases). The germline gives CDR1 SEHNR, CDR2 FQNEAQ (reference sequence). Trimming shortened V by 5 bases and J by 2 bases, and 14 bases separated the two germline ends. This CDR3 spans 15 amino acids.

This clone has a single count. This chain uses TRBV28 with TRBJ2-6, with 10 bases matching TRBD1. Losses at the gene ends were 7 bases for V and 0 bases for J; bases not matched to a gene: 9. The CDR3 runs to 18 residues. Germline V lookup: CDR1 MDHEN, CDR2 SYDVKM. CDR3 protein: CASKRYWDRGSGANVLTF. Written as DNA, the CDR3 is TGTGCCAGCAAACGGTACTGGGACAGGGGCTCTGGGGCCAACGTCCTGACTTTC.

This chain connects TRBV18 to TRBJ1-5; no firm D call. Germline V CDR1 and CDR2: KGHSH, LQKENI. V lost 3 bases, J lost 4 bases, and 7 bases lay in between. The CDR3 is 13 amino acids. CDR3 sequence: CASSPARNQPQHF. The DNA of the CDR3 is TGTGCCAGCTCACCGGCCAGAAATCAGCCCCAGCATTTT.

The rearrangement joins TRBV27 to TRBJ1-6; unclear D gene. The CDR3 has 12 amino acids. Germline lookup yields CDR1 MNHEY and CDR2 SMNVEV (reference sequence). V dropped 11 bases and J dropped 6 bases, with 11 bases sitting between them. The CDR3 sequence is CASEGGNSPLHF. The CDR3 region has the DNA TGTGCCTCAGAGGGTGGTAATTCACCCCTCCACTTT.

The chain couples TRBV28 to TRBJ2-7; D call uncertain. V was shortened by 3 bases and J by 0 bases, with 9 bases between the two germline ends. The germline CDR1 and CDR2 sequences are MDHEN and SYDVKM. The CDR3 consists of 14 residues. CDR3 nucleotide sequence: TGTGCCAGCAGTTTGGCATTCAGCTCCTACGAGCAGTACTTC. It is translated as CASSLAFSSYEQYF.